This T cell receptor beta chain was captured in a study of T cells in Graves' hyperthyroidism and ophthalmopathy. As for the study in general: Prior to any treatment, at the point of initial diagnosis, peripheral blood was collected. The study, taken as a whole, reports: From stable hyperthyroidism, ophthalmopathy was set apart by a 13 V-J model.

Amplification of TCR beta CDR3 regions used RNA as the template. HTBI primers were the set used in a first-round RT-PCR of the TCR CDR3. From the multiplex PCR reads, TCRdb called clonotypes with MiXCR, one entry per CDR3 protein. The sample shows around 620,000 distinct CDR3 sequences, approximately 15% of them seen only once. This CDR3 is 14 amino acids long. Germline V gives CDR1 LNHDA, CDR2 SQIVND (reference sequence). With 4 bases removed from V and 0 bases from J, the gap between germline ends came to 10 bases. The study included ophthalmopathy patients with Clinical Activity Score at least 3, NOSPECS grade at least 4 and duration under 3 months. Every diagnosis used clinical symptoms, serum thyroxine and TRAb, thyroid ultrasound and orbital computed tomography. Regarding this clonotype: Its cognate antigen is unknown. A clone one base away is much larger, so this may be a read error.

The source of this sequence is a woman aged 18-29 years with Graves' ophthalmopathy. This chain connects TRBV19 to TRBJ2-7; tentatively, D is TRBD1 or TRBD2 (5 bases each). Sequenced input: blood. The CDR3, as DNA: TGTGCCAGTAGTACCTGGGACGACTCCTACGAGCAGTACTTC. This gives the protein CASSTWDDSYEQYF.